Listed below are T cell receptor beta chains from one sample, sequenced in a study of blood T cell repertoires in COVID-19. Generated by immunoSEQ multiplex PCR, the TCRdb table keeps only in-frame clones and is missing some. The top ten clones hold approximately 2.1% of a sample with some 250,000 clones, just over 85% of them seen once. Sequencing was done on a sample of peripheral blood. These receptor sequences come from a man aged 30-40 years who had recovered from COVID-19. CDR3s include the opening cysteine and the closing phenylalanine or tryptophan. A D gene is named only where the DNA matches it firmly. Clone sizes are given selectively: once, few, many, or a class where the clone is expanded.

>NA|NA|TRBV19|TRBJ1-4
CASSIAARSNEKLFF
TGTGCCAGTAGTATAGCGGCCAGGTCAAATGAAAAACTGTTTTTT
>NA|NA|TRBV20-1|TRBJ1-6
CSASLRGYSPLHF
TGCAGTGCTAGTTTGAGAGGCTATTCACCCCTCCACTTT
>NA|NA|TRBV10-3|TRBJ2-7
CAISGRGQGAYEQYF
TGTGCCATCAGTGGGAGGGGGCAGGGAGCCTACGAGCAGTACTTC
>NA|NA|TRBV6-1|TRBJ1-2
CASSEWGSAGYGYTF
TGTGCCAGCAGTGAATGGGGTTCAGCGGGCTATGGCTACACCTTC
>NA|NA|TRBV29-1|TRBJ1-2
CSVGPGLVYGYTF
TGCAGCGTTGGACCGGGATTGGTCTATGGCTACACCTTC
>NA|NA|TRBV19|TRBJ1-1
CASSPGVAEAFF
TGTGCCAGTAGCCCAGGGGTCGCTGAAGCTTTCTTT
>TRBD1|NA|TRBV5-4|TRBJ1-2
CASSPQTGRIGGGYTF
TGTGCCAGCAGCCCTCAGACAGGGCGAATAGGGGGTGGCTACACCTTC
>TRBD1|NA|TRBV12-3/TRBV12-4|TRBJ1-6
CASSRQGDSPLHF
TGTGCCAGCAGCCGACAGGGGGATTCACCCCTCCACTTT
>NA|NA|TRBV29-1|TRBJ1-2
CSVDGVGGSGYTF
TGCAGCGTTGATGGGGTAGGAGGTAGTGGCTACACCTTC
>TRBD2|NA|TRBV6-2/TRBV6-3|TRBJ2-1
CASSINGLAGGEQFF
TGTGCCAGCAGCATAAACGGACTAGCGGGGGGGGAGCAGTTCTTC
>TRBD1|NA|TRBV6-5|TRBJ2-7
CASSPPDRGYEQYF
TGTGCCAGCAGTCCCCCCGACAGGGGCTACGAGCAGTACTTC
>TRBD1|NA|TRBV27|TRBJ1-2
CASSLGTGSYGYTF
TGTGCCAGCAGTTTAGGGACAGGGTCCTATGGCTACACCTTC
>TRBD1|once|TRBV5-6|TRBJ1-5
CASSESPGQGYSTQHF
TGTGCCAGCAGCGAATCACCGGGACAGGGGTACTCGACCCAGCATTTT
>NA|NA|TRBV11-3|TRBJ2-2
CASSLSLPGTGELFF
TGTGCCAGCAGCTTAAGCCTACCGGGGACCGGGGAGCTGTTTTTT
>TRBD1|once|TRBV18|TRBJ2-5
CASSLLQGALETQYF
TGTGCCAGCTCACTTCTACAGGGGGCCTTGGAGACCCAGTACTTC
>NA|NA|TRBV9|TRBJ2-1
CASSVALVEQGEQFF
TGTGCCAGCAGCGTAGCTCTGGTCGAGCAGGGTGAGCAGTTCTTC
>TRBD2|NA|TRBV10-2|TRBJ2-1
CASSGTTSGEQFF
TGCGCCAGCAGCGGTACGACTAGCGGTGAGCAGTTCTTC
>NA|few|TRBV6-2/TRBV6-3|TRBJ2-3
CASSYRDTATDTQYF
TGTGCCAGCAGTTATAGGGACACTGCCACAGATACGCAGTATTTT
>NA|NA|TRBV7-2|TRBJ1-2
CASSLVSGDGYTF
TGTGCCAGCAGCTTAGTCTCGGGGGACGGCTACACCTTC
>NA|once|TRBV4-2|TRBJ2-2
CASSPSRGQNTGELFF
TGTGCCAGCAGCCCGTCCCGGGGTCAGAACACCGGGGAGCTGTTTTTT
>NA|NA|TRBV24-1|TRBJ1-5
CATSVELGNQPQHF
TGTGCCACCAGCGTAGAGTTGGGCAATCAGCCCCAGCATTTT
>TRBD1|NA|TRBV7-9|TRBJ1-2
CASNRGAYGYTF
TGTGCCAGCAACAGGGGAGCCTATGGCTACACCTTC
>TRBD1|NA|TRBV5-1|TRBJ1-1
CASSWTQGGGITEAFF
TGCGCCAGCAGCTGGACCCAGGGGGGAGGTATCACTGAAGCTTTCTTT
>NA|once|TRBV29-1|TRBJ2-3
CSVVLLGGTQYF
TGCAGCGTTGTACTTCTGGGGGGTACGCAGTATTTT
>NA|NA|TRBV24-1|TRBJ1-2
CATSDLYRPSNYGYTF
TGTGCCACCAGTGATTTATACAGGCCCTCTAACTATGGCTACACCTTC
>NA|NA|TRBV7-2|TRBJ1-3
CASSLLSYGNTIYF
TGTGCCAGCAGCTTACTGAGTTACGGAAACACCATATATTTT
>NA|NA|TRBV12-1|TRBJ2-7
CASSQNPSSGVCEQYF
TGTGCCAGCAGCCAGAACCCCTCTAGCGGGGTCTGCGAGCAGTACTTC
>NA|NA|TRBV7-6|TRBJ2-7
CASSPGLYEQYF
TGTGCCAGCAGCCCGGGACTTTACGAGCAGTACTTC
>NA|NA|TRBV6-2/TRBV6-3|TRBJ2-5
CASSGTGIQETQYF
TGTGCCAGCAGTGGAACAGGGATTCAAGAGACCCAGTACTTC
>NA|NA|TRBV7-9|TRBJ2-7
CASSVGLVSGEQYF
TGTGCCAGCAGCGTAGGACTCGTCTCGGGCGAGCAGTACTTC
>NA|few|TRBV7-9|TRBJ1-1
CASSPGGPSANTEAFF
TGTGCCAGCAGCCCAGGAGGACCTTCCGCTAACACTGAAGCTTTCTTT
>NA|NA|TRBV27|TRBJ2-6
CASSLSSSGANVLTF
TGTGCCAGCAGTTTATCCAGCTCTGGGGCCAACGTCCTGACTTTC
>TRBD1|NA|TRBV4-2|TRBJ1-2
CASSQDTGQGRYGYTF
TGTGCCAGCAGCCAAGATACGGGACAGGGTCGCTATGGCTACACCTTC
>NA|once|TRBV6-1|TRBJ1-1
CASSEGGHRDRAFF
TGTGCCAGCAGTGAAGGGGGACATAGAGATAGAGCTTTCTTT
>TRBD1|NA|TRBV7-8|TRBJ1-2
CASSLTARRTGYGYTF
TGTGCCAGCAGCTTAACCGCCCGCAGGACAGGCTATGGCTACACCTTC
>NA|NA|TRBV21-1|TRBJ1-3
CASIASRGAGNTIYF
TGTGCCAGCATCGCCAGTCGGGGAGCTGGAAACACCATATATTTT
>NA|NA|TRBV7-9|TRBJ1-3
CASSGTVSGNTIYF
TGTGCCAGCAGCGGTACGGTTTCTGGAAACACCATATATTTT
>NA|NA|TRBV4-3|TRBJ1-2
CASSQVWRQENNYGYTF
TGCGCCAGCAGCCAAGTCTGGCGACAGGAGAATAACTATGGCTACACCTTC
>NA|NA|TRBV7-8|TRBJ2-7
CASSLARWDSGAYEQYF
TGTGCCAGCAGCTTAGCGAGATGGGACTCCGGGGCCTACGAGCAGTACTTC
>TRBD1|few|TRBV4-1|TRBJ1-2
CASSPGQGVNYGYTF
TGCGCCAGCAGCCCGGGACAGGGAGTAAACTATGGCTACACCTTC